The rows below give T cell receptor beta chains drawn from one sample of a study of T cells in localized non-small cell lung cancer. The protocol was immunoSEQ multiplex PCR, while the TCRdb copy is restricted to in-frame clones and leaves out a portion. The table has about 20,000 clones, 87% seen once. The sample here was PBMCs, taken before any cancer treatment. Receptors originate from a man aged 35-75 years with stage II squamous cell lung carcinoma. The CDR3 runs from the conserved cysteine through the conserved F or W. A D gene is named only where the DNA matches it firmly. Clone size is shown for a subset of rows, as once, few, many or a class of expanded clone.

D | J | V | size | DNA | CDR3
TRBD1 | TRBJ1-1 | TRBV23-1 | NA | TGCGCCAGCAGTCAATCCCGACTCTACAGGGGAGCTTTCTTT | CASSQSRLYRGAFF
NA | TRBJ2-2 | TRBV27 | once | TGTGCCAGCAGTTTCTCCGGTGCCGGGGAGCTGTTTTTT | CASSFSGAGELFF
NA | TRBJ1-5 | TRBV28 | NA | TGTGCCAGCAGTCCTGGGGGGTCAGGCAATCAGCCCCAGCATTTT | CASSPGGSGNQPQHF
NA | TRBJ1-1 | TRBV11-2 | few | TGTGCCAGCAGTCCTGTTCGCCACACTGAAGCTTTCTTT | CASSPVRHTEAFF
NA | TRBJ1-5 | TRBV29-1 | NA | TGCAGCGCTGCCCTTGACAGCAATCAGCCCCAGCATTTT | CSAALDSNQPQHF
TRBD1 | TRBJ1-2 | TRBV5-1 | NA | TGCGCCAGCAGCGCCACCATACCGGGACAGGGAATTCACAATGGCTACACCTTC | CASSATIPGQGIHNGYTF
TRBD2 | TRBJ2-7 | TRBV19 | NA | TGTGCCAGTAGTTCGGGGACTAGCTACGAGCAGTACTTC | CASSSGTSYEQYF
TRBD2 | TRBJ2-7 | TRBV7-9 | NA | TGTGCCAGCAGCTTAGGGGGAGCGGGAAATTTCGAGCAGTACTTC | CASSLGGAGNFEQYF
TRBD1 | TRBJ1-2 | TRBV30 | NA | TGTGCCTGGAGAAAGCCAGGGACAGGCTATGGCTACACCTTC | CAWRKPGTGYGYTF
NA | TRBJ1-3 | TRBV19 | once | TGTGCCAGTAGTATCCTAGGGAGAGACACCATATATTTT | CASSILGRDTIYF
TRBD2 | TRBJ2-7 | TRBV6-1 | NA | TGTGCCAGCAGTGGGACGGGGGGGGCCTACGAGCAGTACTTC | CASSGTGGAYEQYF
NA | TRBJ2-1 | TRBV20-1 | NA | TGCAGTGCGCGCTACAATGAGCAGTTCTTC | CSARYNEQFF
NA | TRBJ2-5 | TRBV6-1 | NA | TGTGCCAGCAGTGCCGTGGACGAGACCCAGTACTTC | CASSAVDETQYF
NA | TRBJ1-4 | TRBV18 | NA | TGTGCCAGCTCACCAGAACTAGAGGAAAAACTGTTTTTT | CASSPELEEKLFF